A selection of T cell receptor beta chains follows, all from one sample in a study of cytomegalovirus exposure and HLA in healthy donors. TCRdb's copy holds only in-frame clones and misses some; the assay was immunoSEQ multiplex PCR. The profile shows approximately 180,000 clones, around 80% of them singletons. The sequenced sample consisted of PBMCs. Receptor source: a woman aged 60-75 years in good health and CMV-seropositive. The CDR3 runs from the conserved cysteine through the conserved F or W. D genes are given only for firm matches. For some rows the clone size is stated as once, few or many, or as a class when expanded; others skip it.

size,V,D,J,DNA,CDR3
few,TRBV27,TRBD1,TRBJ2-7,TGTGCCAGCAGACCGGGACAGGTCTCCTACGAGCAGTACTTC,CASRPGQVSYEQYF
.,TRBV12-5,TRBD1,TRBJ2-1,TGTGCTAGTGCCCTGGGACAGGGATACAATGAGCAGTTCTTC,CASALGQGYNEQFF
.,TRBV5-6,.,TRBJ1-4,TGTGCCAGCAGGACCAGGAATGAAAAACTGTTTTTT,CASRTRNEKLFF
.,TRBV9,.,TRBJ2-7,TGTGCCAGCAGCCCAGGACAGAATTCCTACGAGCAGTACTTC,CASSPGQNSYEQYF
few,TRBV15,.,TRBJ2-7,TGTGCCACCAGCAGGTCGGGGACACAACCCTACGAGCAGTACTTC,CATSRSGTQPYEQYF
.,TRBV27,.,TRBJ1-1,TGTGCCAGCAGAACAGGGAACACTGAAGCTTTCTTT,CASRTGNTEAFF
once,TRBV28,.,TRBJ2-4,TGTGCCAGCAGCTTCTCGAACGCGTACATTCAGTACTTC,CASSFSNAYIQYF
.,TRBV5-6,TRBD2,TRBJ2-1,TGTGCCAGCAGCTGGGGACTAGCGGACATCAATGAGCAGTTCTTC,CASSWGLADINEQFF
.,TRBV5-1,TRBD2,TRBJ2-1,TGCGCCAGCAGCCCCTTGGGACTAGCGGGAGGTTCCCCTTACAATGAGCAGTTCTTC,CASSPLGLAGGSPYNEQFF
few,TRBV9,.,TRBJ2-7,TGTGCCAGCTCCCCCTTTGGGACCGGGACACCGTCCTACGAGCAGTACTTC,CASSPFGTGTPSYEQYF
.,TRBV11-2,.,TRBJ2-7,TGTGCCAGCAGCTTAGGCAGGGCGGACCAGGGCTACGAGCAGTACTTC,CASSLGRADQGYEQYF
few,TRBV30,.,TRBJ2-3,TGTGCCTGGAGTATGGGAGGGGGAGCAGCGGATACGCAGTATTTT,CAWSMGGGAADTQYF
.,TRBV5-4,.,TRBJ2-7,TGTGCCAGCAGCTCCTACTACGAGCAGTACTTC,CASSSYYEQYF
.,TRBV10-3,TRBD1,TRBJ2-4,TGTGCCATCAGTGAGACCCTGGACAGGGGATGGCAGTACTTT,CAISETLDRGWQYF
.,TRBV7-9,TRBD1,TRBJ2-1,TGTGCCAGCAGCACCGGGACAGGGGTCGGACCCGGCTCCTACAATGAGCAGTTCTTC,CASSTGTGVGPGSYNEQFF
few,TRBV2,TRBD2,TRBJ2-1,TGTGCCAGCACGGCTAGCGGATCCCGTCGGTACAATGAGCAGTTCTTC,CASTASGSRRYNEQFF
.,TRBV6-6,.,TRBJ2-7,TGTGCCAGCAGCGAAAAGAGCTCCTACGAGCAGTACTTC,CASSEKSSYEQYF
.,TRBV6-1,.,TRBJ1-5,TGTGCCAGCAGCCCAATCGGTACCCAGCATTTT,CASSPIGTQHF
.,TRBV18,.,TRBJ2-5,TGTGCCAGCTCACCAGCGGTAGAGACCCAGTACTTC,CASSPAVETQYF
.,TRBV10-3,.,TRBJ1-6,TGTGCCATCACACAGGGATTCAATAATTCACCCCTCCACTTT,CAITQGFNNSPLHF
.,TRBV14,.,TRBJ2-7,TGTGCCAGCAGCTTCCGACAGACCCTAGCCTACGAGCAGTACTTC,CASSFRQTLAYEQYF
.,TRBV13,.,TRBJ1-3,TGTGCCAGCAGCTCCCCAATTTCTGGAAACACCATATATTTT,CASSSPISGNTIYF
.,TRBV6-1,.,TRBJ2-1,TGTGCCAGCAGAGAACAGGTATCCGAGCAGTTCTTC,CASREQVSEQFF
.,TRBV4-1,TRBD1,TRBJ1-5,TGCGCCAGCAGCCAGTACGGACAGGGACTCAATCAGCCCCAGCATTTT,CASSQYGQGLNQPQHF
.,TRBV27,.,TRBJ1-5,TGTGCCAGCAGTCCCGTTCAGCCCCAGCATTTT,CASSPVQPQHF
.,TRBV28,TRBD1,TRBJ2-1,TGTGCCAGCAAGCCTTGGACAGGGACCTGGTCCCACAATGAGCAGTTCTTC,CASKPWTGTWSHNEQFF
.,TRBV5-8,.,TRBJ2-2,TGTGCCAGTAGTTCAGGGATGACCGGGGAGCTGTTTTTT,CASSSGMTGELFF
few,TRBV7-2,.,TRBJ2-7,TGTGCCAGCAGCCCCGGTTCAGGCTACGAGCAGTACTTC,CASSPGSGYEQYF
.,TRBV18,.,TRBJ1-5,TGTGCCAGCTCACCGGCTGACAATCAGCCCCAGCATTTT,CASSPADNQPQHF
.,TRBV9,TRBD2,TRBJ2-1,TGTGCCAGCAGCGTACCGGCTAGCGGGAGCTCCTACAATGAGCAGTTCTTC,CASSVPASGSSYNEQFF
.,TRBV19,.,TRBJ2-2,TGTGCCAGTAGTCCTCGGGTTTCCGGCCTCGGGGAGCTGTTTTTT,CASSPRVSGLGELFF
.,TRBV18,TRBD2,TRBJ2-1,TGTGCCAGCTCACCCTGGACTAGAACCGTCCCGGAGCAGTTCTTC,CASSPWTRTVPEQFF
once,TRBV2,TRBD2,TRBJ2-5,TGTGCCAGCACCCAGCGGGCTAGCGGGGGGGCAAAGACCCAGTACTTC,CASTQRASGGAKTQYF
.,TRBV7-2,.,TRBJ2-3,TGTGCCAGCACCCAGGACAGAAGCACAGATACGCAGTATTTT,CASTQDRSTDTQYF
.,TRBV25-1,TRBD2,TRBJ2-1,TGTGCCAGCAGTGAATATAGCGGGGTATTCAATGAGCAGTTCTTC,CASSEYSGVFNEQFF
.,TRBV27,.,TRBJ2-1,TGTGCCAGCAGTTCCCCCAGCGGAGCATACAATGAGCAGTTCTTC,CASSSPSGAYNEQFF
.,TRBV28,.,TRBJ1-5,TGTGCCAGCAGTTTAGTCATCCAGCCCCAGCATTTT,CASSLVIQPQHF
.,TRBV18,.,TRBJ1-2,TGTGCCAGCTCATACAGGGATGGTGGCTACACCTTC,CASSYRDGGYTF
once,TRBV18,TRBD1,TRBJ2-1,TGTGCCAGCTCACCAGGGACAGCTAACAATGAGCAGTTCTTC,CASSPGTANNEQFF
.,TRBV28,TRBD1,TRBJ1-4,TGTGCCAGCAGTGGAGGGGGCACAACTAATGAAAAACTGTTTTTT,CASSGGGTTNEKLFF
.,TRBV15,TRBD1,TRBJ1-3,TGTGCCACCAGCCCCCGGACAGGGGGCGCGGTAAACACCATATATTTT,CATSPRTGGAVNTIYF
.,TRBV29-1,TRBD2,TRBJ2-5,TGCGTCGGGCGGGAGGGGGGGGAGACCCAGTACTTC,CVGREGGETQYF
.,TRBV19,.,TRBJ1-1,TGTGCCAGTAGTATAGCGACAGCGAACACTGAAGCTTTCTTT,CASSIATANTEAFF
.,TRBV2,TRBD2,TRBJ2-2,TGTGCCAGCAGTGTACCTAGCGGGGCCAATGGGGGGGAGCTGTTTTTT,CASSVPSGANGGELFF
.,TRBV2,.,TRBJ1-6,TGTGCCAGCAGTGAAGCGCCACCGGGGTTCAATTCACCCCTCCACTTT,CASSEAPPGFNSPLHF
once,TRBV2,.,TRBJ2-2,TGTGCCAGCAAAGAGTCGTCCCGAAGGGAGCTGTTTTTT,CASKESSRRELFF
.,TRBV30,TRBD1,TRBJ1-5,TGTGCCTGGAGCGGGAAACAGGGGAATGGACAGCCCCAGCATTTT,CAWSGKQGNGQPQHF
.,TRBV15,.,TRBJ1-1,TGTGCCACCAGCGGACAGACGAACACTGAAGCTTTCTTT,CATSGQTNTEAFF
.,TRBV11-3,TRBD1,TRBJ1-1,TGTGCCAGCAGCCATCGACAGGGGAGGGGTTCGGGTGGCACTGAAGCTTTCTTT,CASSHRQGRGSGGTEAFF
.,TRBV29-1,.,TRBJ1-2,TGCAGCGTTTCGACCCAGGGGTTTAGTGACTATGGCTACACCTTC,CSVSTQGFSDYGYTF
.,TRBV9,.,TRBJ2-3,TGTGCCAGCAGCGTAGATCTAGCGTGGGGAACAGATACGCAGTATTTT,CASSVDLAWGTDTQYF
.,TRBV30,TRBD1,TRBJ1-4,TGTGCCTGGAGTTTACCGACAGGGGGGATTGAAAAACTGTTTTTT,CAWSLPTGGIEKLFF
.,TRBV6-5,.,TRBJ1-5,TGTGCCAGCAGTTACAATGGGGCGAATCAGCCCCAGCATTTT,CASSYNGANQPQHF
.,TRBV13,.,TRBJ2-3,TGTGCCAGCAGCTTCCAGCGGGTAACGCAGTATTTT,CASSFQRVTQYF
.,TRBV5-1,TRBD1,TRBJ1-2,TGCGCCAGCAGCTTGGGTTGGACAGGGAACTATGGCTACACCTTC,CASSLGWTGNYGYTF
.,TRBV5-6,TRBD1,TRBJ2-7,TGTGCCAGCAGTAGACAGGGACAGATTTACGAGCAGTACTTC,CASSRQGQIYEQYF
.,TRBV7-2,TRBD2,TRBJ2-5,TGTGCCAGCAGCTTCGGACTAGGGAAAGAGACCCAGTACTTC,CASSFGLGKETQYF
.,TRBV9,.,TRBJ2-4,TGTGCCAGCAGCTCACCCCGAGCGGGTTGGGCCAAAAACATTCAGTACTTC,CASSSPRAGWAKNIQYF